This TCR beta chain was recorded in a study of shared clonotypes between healthy human individuals. For the study at large: Used for every donor were three CD4 naive, three CD4 memory, two CD8 naive and one CD8 memory plate.

At deep level, the assay was performed. Profiled with immunoSEQ multiplex PCR; TCRdb holds only in-frame clones, not every one. The sample lists a few hundred thousand clones; 60% to 70% were seen once. Specimen: memory CD4+ T cells sorted from blood. Sample subset: CD45RA-negative fraction. The TCR originated in a young man in good health.

CDR3 loop: CASRPGLAGVNEQFF. The CDR3 DNA reads as TGCGCCAGCAGACCGGGACTAGCGGGAGTAAATGAGCAGTTCTTC. The chain combines TRBV4-3 with TRBJ2-1; TRBD2 matches at 14 bases. Germline V gene sequence: CDR1 LGHNA, CDR2 YSLEER. The trim removed 6 bases at V and 7 bases at J, leaving 5 bases unmatched. The CDR3 sequence is 15 residues long.